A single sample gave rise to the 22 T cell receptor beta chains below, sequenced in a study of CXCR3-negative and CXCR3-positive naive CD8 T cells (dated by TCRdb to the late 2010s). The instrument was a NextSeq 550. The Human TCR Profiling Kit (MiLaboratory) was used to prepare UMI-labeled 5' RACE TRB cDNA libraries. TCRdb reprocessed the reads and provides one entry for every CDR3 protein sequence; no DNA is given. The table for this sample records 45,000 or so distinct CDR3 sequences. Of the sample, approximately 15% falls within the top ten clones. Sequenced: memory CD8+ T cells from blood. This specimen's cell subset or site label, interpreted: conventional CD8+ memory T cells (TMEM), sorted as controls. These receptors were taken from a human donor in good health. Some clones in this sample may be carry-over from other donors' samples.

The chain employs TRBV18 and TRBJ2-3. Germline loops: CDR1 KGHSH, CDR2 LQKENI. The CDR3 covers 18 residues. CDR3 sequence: CASSPPGPSRASTDTQYF.

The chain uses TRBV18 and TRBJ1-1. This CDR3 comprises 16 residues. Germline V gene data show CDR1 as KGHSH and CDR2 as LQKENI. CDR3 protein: CASSPPLWRANTEAFF.

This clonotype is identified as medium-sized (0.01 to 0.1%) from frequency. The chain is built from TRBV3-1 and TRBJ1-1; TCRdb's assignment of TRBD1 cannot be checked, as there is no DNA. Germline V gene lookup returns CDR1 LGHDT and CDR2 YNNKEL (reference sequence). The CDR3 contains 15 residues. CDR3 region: CASSQGSGTRTQAFF.

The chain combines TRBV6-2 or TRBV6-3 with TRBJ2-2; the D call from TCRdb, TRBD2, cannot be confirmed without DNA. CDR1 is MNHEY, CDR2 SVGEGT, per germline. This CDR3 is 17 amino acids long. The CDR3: CASSFLRLAGYAGELFF.

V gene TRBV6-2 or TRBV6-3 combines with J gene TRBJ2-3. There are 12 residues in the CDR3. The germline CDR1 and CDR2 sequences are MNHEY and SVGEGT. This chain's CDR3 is CASSYTDDTQYF.

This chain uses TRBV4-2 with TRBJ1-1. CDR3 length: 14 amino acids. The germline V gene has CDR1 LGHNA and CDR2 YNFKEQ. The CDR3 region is CASSQDKGSPEAFF.

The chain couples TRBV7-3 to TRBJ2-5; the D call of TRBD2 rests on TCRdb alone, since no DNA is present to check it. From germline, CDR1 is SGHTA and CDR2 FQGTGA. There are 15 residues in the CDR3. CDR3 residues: CASSPTSGRLETQYF.

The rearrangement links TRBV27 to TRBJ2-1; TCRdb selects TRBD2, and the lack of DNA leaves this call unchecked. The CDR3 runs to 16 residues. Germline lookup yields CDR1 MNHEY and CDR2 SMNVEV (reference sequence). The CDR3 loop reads CASSLRTSGGLNEQFF.

The CDR3 reads CASSYGLTGELFF. This chain links TRBV6-5 with TRBJ2-2. CDR1 and CDR2 (germline): MNHEY, SVGAGI. There are 13 residues in the CDR3.

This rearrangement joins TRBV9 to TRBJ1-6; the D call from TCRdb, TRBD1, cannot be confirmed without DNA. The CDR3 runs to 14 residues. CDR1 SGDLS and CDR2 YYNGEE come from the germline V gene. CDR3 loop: CASTPGQLNSPLHF.

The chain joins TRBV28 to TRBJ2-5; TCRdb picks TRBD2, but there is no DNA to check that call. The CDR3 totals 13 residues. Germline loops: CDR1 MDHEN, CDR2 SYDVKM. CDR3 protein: CASSLSSGGAQYF.

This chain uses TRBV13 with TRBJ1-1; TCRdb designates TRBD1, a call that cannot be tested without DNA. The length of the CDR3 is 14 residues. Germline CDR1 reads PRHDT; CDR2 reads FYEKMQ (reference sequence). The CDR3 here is CASSLGQGLMEAFF.

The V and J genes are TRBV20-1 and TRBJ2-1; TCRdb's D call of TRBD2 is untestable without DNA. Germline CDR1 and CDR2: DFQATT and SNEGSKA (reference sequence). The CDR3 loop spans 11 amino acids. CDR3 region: CSATKGFSKFF.

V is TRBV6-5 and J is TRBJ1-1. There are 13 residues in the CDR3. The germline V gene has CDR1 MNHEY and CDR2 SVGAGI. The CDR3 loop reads CASRRALNTEAFF.

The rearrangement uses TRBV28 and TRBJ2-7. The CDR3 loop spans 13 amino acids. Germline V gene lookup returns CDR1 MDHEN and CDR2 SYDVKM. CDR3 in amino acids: CASSLSTNYEQYF.

CDR3 loop: CASQPGQSNTGELFF. The V gene is TRBV6-4, the J gene TRBJ2-2; with no DNA, the TCRdb D assignment of TRBD1 cannot be verified. Germline CDR1 and CDR2: MRHNA and SNTAGT. The CDR3 contains 15 residues.

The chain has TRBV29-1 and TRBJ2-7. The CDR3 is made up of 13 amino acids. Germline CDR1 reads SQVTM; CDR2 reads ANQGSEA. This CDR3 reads CSVEVHNEFEQYF.

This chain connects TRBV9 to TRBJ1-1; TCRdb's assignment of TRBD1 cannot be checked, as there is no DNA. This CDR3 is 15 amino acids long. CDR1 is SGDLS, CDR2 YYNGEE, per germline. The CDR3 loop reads CASSVVTGADTEAFF. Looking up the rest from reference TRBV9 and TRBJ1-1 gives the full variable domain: DSGVTQTPKHLITATGQRVTLRCSPRSGDLSVYWYQQSLDQGLQFLIQYYNGEERAKGNILERFSAQQFPDLHSELNLSSLELGDSALYFCASSVVTGADTEAFFGQGTRLTVV.

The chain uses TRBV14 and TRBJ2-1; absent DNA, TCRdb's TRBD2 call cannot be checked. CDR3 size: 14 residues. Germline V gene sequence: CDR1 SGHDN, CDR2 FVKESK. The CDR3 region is CASSPAGEGYEQFF.

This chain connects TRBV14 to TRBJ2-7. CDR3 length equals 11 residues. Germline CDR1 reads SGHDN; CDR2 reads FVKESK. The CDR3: CASSQAYEQYF. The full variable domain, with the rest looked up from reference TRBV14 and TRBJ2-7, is EAGVTQFPSHSVIEKGQTVTLRCDPISGHDNLYWYRRVMGKEIKFLLHFVKESKQDESGMPNNRFLAERTGGTYSTLKVQPAELEDSGVYFCASSQAYEQYFGPGTRLTVT.

The CDR3 is CASSVRDEQYF. The chain combines TRBV25-1 with TRBJ2-7. Germline CDR1 and CDR2: MGHDK and SYGVNS. CDR3 size: 11 residues.

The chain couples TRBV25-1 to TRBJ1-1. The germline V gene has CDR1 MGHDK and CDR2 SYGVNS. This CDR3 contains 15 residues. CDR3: CASSAWTGGGTEAFF.